These 18 T cell receptor beta chains were sequenced from one sample in a study of cytomegalovirus exposure and HLA in healthy donors. PCR amplification relied on 60 Vbeta primers (plus 13 Jbeta primers). The method was immunoSEQ multiplex PCR; TCRdb's version includes in-frame clones alone and lacks a portion of them. The sample includes around 190,000 clones, around 73% seen only once; the top ten take 2.9%. Material for sequencing was PBMCs. The receptors stem from a woman in her 30s in good health and CMV-seronegative.

Details on this clone: One junction end disagrees with the germline gene, perhaps due to a read error. CDR3 sequence (DNA): TGTGCTAGCAGCTCCGGGACAGGCACAGATACGCAGTATTTT. Protein sequence: CASSSGTGTDTQYF. The gene calls are TRBV7-7 and TRBJ2-3; 7 bases line up with TRBD1. Germline V gene sequence: CDR1 SSHAT, CDR2 FNYEAQ (reference sequence). There are 14 residues in the CDR3.

CDR3 loop: CASSPRQGNQPQHF. CDR3 nucleotide sequence: TGCGCCAGCAGCCCTAGACAGGGGAATCAGCCCCAGCATTTT. This sequence joins TRBV4-1 and TRBJ1-5; TRBD1 matches 8 bases. J gave up 4 bases and V 4 bases, and 3 bases lay outside the gene matches. This CDR3 contains 14 residues. From germline, CDR1 is MGHRA and CDR2 YSYEKL.

The chain uses TRBV4-1 and TRBJ2-4; 10 bases agree with TRBD2. J was trimmed by 0 bases and V by 0 bases; bases with no gene match: 11. Germline CDR1 and CDR2: MGHRA and YSYEKL. The CDR3 is 20 residues long. Here the CDR3 reads CASSQDPSGGDKIAKNIQYF. The CDR3 nucleotides are TGCGCCAGCAGCCAAGACCCTAGCGGGGGTGATAAGATAGCCAAAAACATTCAGTACTTC.

CDR3 region: CAWSVAGTGGEQYF. The CDR3 nucleotides read TGTGCCTGGAGTGTTGCCGGGACAGGCGGCGAGCAGTACTTC. This chain uses TRBV30 with TRBJ2-5; 8 bases fit TRBD1. The DNA end is a closer match to TRBJ2-7, so the J assignment may be wrong. Germline lookup yields CDR1 GTSNPN and CDR2 SVGIG (reference sequence). The CDR3 consists of 14 residues.

V gene TRBV7-8 combines with J gene TRBJ2-1; no clear D. The V end was cut by 3 bases, the J end by 2 bases, with 8 bases between. Germline V gene data show CDR1 as SGHVS and CDR2 as FQNEAQ. The CDR3 consists of 14 residues. The CDR3 DNA reads TGTGCCAGCAGCTTCCGGAGTACCTACAATGAGCAGTTCTTC. Encoded protein: CASSFRSTYNEQFF.

This clone was seen only a few times. V gene TRBV7-9 combines with J gene TRBJ1-5; 10 bases line up with TRBD1. The J segment lost 4 bases and the V segment lost 5 bases, leaving 2 bases of the junction unmatched. Germline values: CDR1 SEHNR, CDR2 FQNEAQ (reference sequence). The CDR3 is made up of 14 amino acids. The CDR3 region is CASSRDRGNQPQHF. Written as DNA, the CDR3 is TGTGCCAGCAGCCGGGACAGGGGTAATCAGCCCCAGCATTTT. Full variable domain (missing parts from reference TRBV7-9 and TRBJ1-5): DTGVSQNPRHKITKRGQNVTFRCDPISEHNRLYWYRQTLGQGPEFLTYFQNEAQLEKSRLLSDRFSAERPKGSFSTLEIQRTEQGDSAMYLCASSRDRGNQPQHFGDGTRLSIL.

The chain is built from TRBV5-6 and TRBJ1-2; tentative D call: TRBD1 (6 bases). Germline CDR1 reads SGHDT; CDR2 reads YYEEEE. The germline V and J ends were trimmed by 3 bases and 4 bases, with 19 bases remaining between them. This CDR3 is built from 16 residues. The CDR3 sequence: CASSSTKTGPVYGYTF. The CDR3, as DNA: TGTGCCAGCAGCTCTACCAAAACAGGGCCCGTCTATGGCTACACCTTC.

V usage is TRBV4-1 and J usage is TRBJ2-7; D is possibly TRBD1 (5 bases). This CDR3 spans 15 amino acids. V was trimmed by 1 base and J by 0 bases, leaving 10 bases between them. CDR1 and CDR2 from the germline V gene are MGHRA and YSYEKL. CDR3 nucleotides: TGCGCCAGCAGCCAAGTTCCAGGGCGCTCCTACGAGCAGTACTTC. It codes for CASSQVPGRSYEQYF.

This sequence joins TRBV6-5 and TRBJ1-5; 8 positions agree with TRBD1. Trimming cost V 0 bases and J 4 bases; bases outside gene matches: 2. Germline assignment: CDR1 MNHEY and CDR2 SVGAGI. The CDR3 length is 15 residues. The CDR3, as DNA: TGTGCCAGCAGTTACTCGAACAGGGGGAATCAGCCCCAGCATTTT. It encodes CASSYSNRGNQPQHF.

This chain uses TRBV23-1 with TRBJ1-3, with D uncertain. TRBV23-1 counts as an open reading frame of uncertain function. The CDR3 loop spans 15 amino acids. Trimming stripped 2 bases from V and 0 bases from J, with 8 bases between. CDR3 bases: TGCGCCAGCAGTCAAGCGGTCATCTCTGGAAACACCATATATTTT. The encoded protein is CASSQAVISGNTIYF.

This rearrangement joins TRBV25-1 to TRBJ2-5; weak D call: TRBD2 (5 bases). The CDR3 is 13 residues long. The V gene's germline CDR1 is MGHDK and CDR2 SYGVNS. Between the trimmed V and J ends, which lost 5 bases and 1 base, there was a span of 8 bases. As DNA, the CDR3 is TGTGCCAGCAGTCCCGGGATCCAAGAGACCCAGTACTTC. This translates into CASSPGIQETQYF.

In this sample, this clone turned up a few times. This sample also contains other DNA sequences that code for the same CDR3. V and J are TRBV11-3 and TRBJ2-7; 7 bases agree with TRBD1. The V gene end was trimmed by 3 bases and the J gene end by 0 bases; junction bases not matched to a gene: 5. The CDR3 covers 15 residues. Germline values: CDR1 SGHNT, CDR2 YENEEA. The CDR3 region is CASSFATGNSYEQYF. In DNA, the CDR3 is TGTGCCAGCAGCTTCGCGACAGGGAACTCCTACGAGCAGTACTTC.

This sequence joins TRBV28 and TRBJ1-2, with TRBD1 identical over 8 bases. The germline gives CDR1 MDHEN, CDR2 SYDVKM. Losses at the gene ends were 1 base for V and 8 bases for J; bases not matched to a gene: 9. The CDR3 has 15 amino acids. CDR3 residues: CASSLSPPRGRGYTF. For the CDR3, the DNA is TGTGCCAGCAGTTTATCCCCCCCCAGGGGGCGAGGCTACACCTTC.

For the CDR3, the DNA is TGTGCTAGTGGACAACAGGGAAACAATGAGCAGTTCTTC. It specifies CASGQQGNNEQFF. The chain has TRBV12-5 and TRBJ2-1, with a tentative D call TRBD1 (6 bases). Germline CDR1 is LGHNT and CDR2 is FRNRAP. CDR3 length equals 13 residues. V was clipped by 6 bases and J by 5 bases, with 11 bases between them. The full variable domain, its missing parts supplied by reference TRBV12-5 and TRBJ2-1, is DARVTQTPRHKVTEMGQEVTMRCQPILGHNTVFWYRQTMMQGLELLAYFRNRAPLDDSGMPKDRFSAEMPDATLATLKIQPSEPRDSAVYFCASGQQGNNEQFFGPGTRLTVL.

The chain combines TRBV7-2 with TRBJ2-5; 7 bases match TRBD1. The CDR3 totals 14 residues. CDR1 is SGHTA and CDR2 is FQGNSA in the germline V gene. J was trimmed by 2 bases and V by 5 bases; bases with no gene match: 5. CDR3 protein: CASSSRTGQETQYF. The CDR3 DNA sequence: TGTGCCAGCAGCAGCCGGACAGGTCAAGAGACCCAGTACTTC. Complete variable domain (other parts from reference TRBV7-2 and TRBJ2-5): GAGVSQSPSNKVTEKGKDVELRCDPISGHTALYWYRQSLGQGLEFLIYFQGNSAPDKSGLPSDRFSAERTGGSVSTLTIQRTQQEDSAVYLCASSSRTGQETQYFGPGTRLLVL.

The chain couples TRBV6-5 to TRBJ1-5; D gene unclear. There are 12 residues in the CDR3. Looked up from germline, CDR1 is MNHEY and CDR2 is SVGAGI. The V and J ends lost 6 bases and 5 bases respectively, with 8 bases between them. The CDR3 DNA follows: TGTGCCAGCAGAATACAAGATCAGCCCCAGCATTTT. Encoded protein: CASRIQDQPQHF.

The J gene is TRBJ2-2, the V gene TRBV5-1, with TRBD2 as a possible D gene (6 bases). The V end lost 3 bases, the J end lost 7 bases, and 13 bases lay between the germline ends. CDR3 length: 14 amino acids. Germline V gene data show CDR1 as SGHRS and CDR2 as YFSETQ. The CDR3 DNA is TGCGCCAGCAGCTACCGGGACTCAGGCGGGGAGCTGTTTTTT. This codes for CASSYRDSGGELFF.

This chain links TRBV18 with TRBJ1-2; the D is unclear. Looked up from germline, CDR1 is KGHSH and CDR2 is LQKENI. V was trimmed by 1 base and J by 3 bases, leaving 9 bases between them. The CDR3 runs 14 residues. The CDR3 region is CASSPQREDYGYTF. CDR3 coding DNA: TGTGCCAGCTCACCACAGAGGGAGGACTATGGCTACACCTTC. Full variable domain (missing parts from reference TRBV18 and TRBJ1-2): NAGVMQNPRHLVRRRGQEARLRCSPMKGHSHVYWYRQLPEEGLKFMVYLQKENIIDESGMPKERFSAEFPKEGPSILRIQQVVRGDSAAYFCASSPQREDYGYTFGSGTRLTVV.